Listed below are T cell receptor beta chains from one sample, sequenced in a study of cytomegalovirus exposure and HLA in healthy donors. Method: immunoSEQ multiplex PCR; TCRdb's copy keeps in-frame clones and lacks some. The sample lists 85,000 to 100,000 clones; approximately 77% were seen once. Sequencing was carried out using PBMCs. These receptors all come from a woman in her 40s in good health and CMV-seronegative. The CDR3 runs from the conserved cysteine through the conserved F or W. The D gene is left open where the match is weak. For some rows the clone size is stated as once, few or many, or as a class when expanded; others skip it.

>TRBD2|TRBV12-5|TRBJ2-1|NA
CASGAGTSGGPGTYNEQFF
TGTGCTAGTGGCGCCGGGACTAGCGGGGGGCCCGGGACTTACAATGAGCAGTTCTTC
>NA|TRBV6-5|TRBJ2-2|NA
CAPQGRSDLAGELFF
TGTGCCCCGCAGGGCCGTTCGGACCTCGCCGGGGAGCTGTTTTTT
>NA|TRBV19|TRBJ1-5|NA
CASSRGAGSNQPQHF
TGTGCCAGTAGCCGGGGGGCAGGGAGCAATCAGCCCCAGCATTTT
>NA|TRBV5-4|TRBJ1-5|once
CASSLVGGPQHF
TGTGCCAGCAGCCTCGTCGGCGGGCCCCAGCATTTT
>NA|TRBV4-3|TRBJ2-5|few
CASSRNMGAETQYF
TGCGCCAGCAGCCGAAACATGGGAGCAGAGACCCAGTACTTC
>NA|TRBV5-4|TRBJ1-5|NA
CASSSQDQPQHF
TGTGCCAGCAGCTCCCAGGATCAGCCCCAGCATTTT
>NA|TRBV4-1|TRBJ2-2|few
CASSQENSPTGELFF
TGCGCCAGCAGCCAAGAAAACAGCCCAACCGGGGAGCTGTTTTTT
>TRBD1|TRBV6-6|TRBJ2-3|NA
CASSRNSGTVTDTQYF
TGTGCCAGCAGCCGAAATTCCGGGACAGTCACAGATACGCAGTATTTT
>TRBD2|TRBV7-3|TRBJ2-1|NA
CASSSGTSGGEQFF
TGTGCCAGCAGCTCGGGGACTAGCGGGGGTGAGCAGTTCTTC
>NA|TRBV27|TRBJ2-3|once
CASHTGLTDTQYF
TGTGCCAGTCACACGGGATTGACAGATACGCAGTATTTT
>TRBD1|TRBV25-1|TRBJ1-2|NA
CASRREGARGGYTF
TGTGCCAGCCGGCGGGAGGGGGCGCGAGGTGGCTACACCTTC
>NA|TRBV25-1|TRBJ1-1|NA
CASTLKGLGGTEAFF
TGTGCCAGCACCCTAAAGGGACTCGGAGGGACTGAAGCTTTCTTT
>NA|TRBV7-2|TRBJ2-3|NA
CASSFDRATDTQYF
TGTGCCAGCAGCTTTGACAGAGCCACAGATACGCAGTATTTT
>TRBD2|TRBV20-1|TRBJ2-3|NA
CSAFSGGQYF
TGCAGTGCTTTTAGCGGGGGCCAGTATTTT
>NA|TRBV2|TRBJ1-2|NA
CASSAEDGYTF
TGTGCCAGCAGTGCCGAGGATGGCTACACCTTC
>NA|TRBV7-9|TRBJ1-5|few
CASAQSGNQPQHF
TGTGCCAGCGCCCAGTCAGGGAATCAGCCCCAGCATTTT
>NA|TRBV5-1|TRBJ1-2|once
CASSPTLNGGGYTF
TGCGCCAGCAGCCCCACCCTAAACGGTGGTGGCTACACCTTC
>TRBD2|TRBV5-1|TRBJ2-3|few
CASSLTSGGARDTQYF
TGCGCCAGCAGCTTAACTAGCGGGGGGGCACGGGATACGCAGTATTTT
>TRBD2|TRBV4-2|TRBJ2-2|NA
CASSQDPSGGSNTGELFF
TGTGCCAGCAGCCAAGATCCTAGCGGGGGGTCGAACACCGGGGAGCTGTTTTTT
>NA|TRBV30|TRBJ1-1|NA
CAWGGGRRGRTEAFF
TGTGCCTGGGGTGGGGGGCGTAGAGGCCGAACTGAAGCTTTCTTT
>TRBD1|TRBV27|TRBJ2-7|NA
CASRLLGQSSYEQYF
TGTGCCAGCAGGCTCTTGGGACAGAGCTCCTACGAGCAGTACTTC
>NA|TRBV7-2|TRBJ2-2|few
CASSAGNTGELFF
TGTGCCAGCAGCGCCGGGAACACCGGGGAGCTGTTTTTT
>NA|TRBV7-6|TRBJ1-6|NA
CASSHDGEALHF
TGTGCCAGCAGCCACGATGGTGAGGCCCTCCACTTT
>NA|TRBV7-6|TRBJ1-3|NA
CASSSRRGSGNTIYF
TGTGCCAGCAGCTCCCGCAGGGGCTCTGGAAACACCATATATTTT
>TRBD2|TRBV5-1|TRBJ2-1|NA
CASGGGGGAYEQFF
TGCGCCAGCGGTGGAGGCGGGGGGGCCTATGAGCAGTTCTTC
>NA|TRBV4-2|TRBJ2-7|NA
CASSQGGGLSSYEQYF
TGTGCCAGCAGCCAAGGTGGCGGTCTGAGCTCCTACGAGCAGTACTTC
>NA|TRBV11-3|TRBJ2-1|NA
CASSLLGRDNEQFF
TGTGCCAGCAGCTTACTGGGCAGAGACAATGAGCAGTTCTTC
>NA|TRBV7-9|TRBJ1-3|NA
CAIQGQGRRNTIYF
TGTGCCATCCAGGGCCAGGGGAGAAGAAACACCATATATTTT
>NA|TRBV27|TRBJ2-7|NA
CASSPGQNYEQYF
TGTGCCAGCAGTCCCGGACAGAACTACGAGCAGTACTTC
>TRBD2|TRBV9|TRBJ2-1|once
CASSVGTSGDEQFF
TGTGCCAGCAGCGTTGGGACTAGTGGAGATGAGCAGTTCTTC
>NA|TRBV7-2|TRBJ1-1|NA
CASSPSVLAEAFF
TGTGCCAGCAGCCCCAGTGTGCTGGCTGAAGCTTTCTTT
>TRBD1|TRBV18|TRBJ1-1|NA
CASSRTTGSNTEAFF
TGTGCCAGCTCACGTACGACAGGGTCTAACACTGAAGCTTTCTTT
>NA|TRBV19|TRBJ1-4|NA
CASSNRGPDPFAAEKLFF
TGTGCCAGTAGTAACCGTGGTCCAGACCCTTTTGCGGCTGAAAAACTGTTTTTT
>NA|TRBV27|TRBJ1-1|NA
CASSSAGANTEAFF
TGTGCCAGCAGCTCCGCAGGGGCGAACACTGAAGCTTTCTTT
>TRBD1|TRBV18|TRBJ2-7|NA
CASSPGTGKSYEQYF
TGTGCCAGCTCACCTGGGACAGGGAAATCGTACGAGCAGTACTTC
>NA|TRBV18|TRBJ1-5|NA
CASSLTGREQPQHF
TGTGCCAGCTCTCTTACTGGGAGGGAACAGCCCCAGCATTTT
>TRBD1|TRBV2|TRBJ1-1|medium-sized
CATQGVGDTEAFF
TGTGCCACCCAGGGGGTAGGGGACACTGAAGCTTTCTTT
>NA|TRBV21-1|TRBJ1-5|NA
CASSKTHSFNQPQHF
TGTGCCAGCAGCAAAACCCACAGCTTCAATCAGCCCCAGCATTTT
>NA|TRBV2|TRBJ1-2|NA
CASSDGYGIDYGYTF
TGTGCCAGCAGTGACGGGTACGGGATTGACTATGGCTACACCTTC
>NA|TRBV30|TRBJ1-2|NA
CAWSIGAGYTF
TGTGCCTGGAGTATTGGAGCCGGCTACACCTTC
>NA|TRBV30|TRBJ1-4|NA
CAWREQGTNEKLFF
TGTGCCTGGCGTGAACAGGGCACTAATGAAAAACTGTTTTTT
>TRBD2|TRBV7-2|TRBJ2-3|NA
CASSLGPTSGGNTQYF
TGTGCCAGCAGCTTAGGCCCGACTAGCGGGGGTAATACGCAGTATTTT
>NA|TRBV4-1|TRBJ1-4|few
CASTPSGEEKLFF
TGCGCCAGCACGCCTTCGGGAGAAGAAAAACTGTTTTTT
>NA|TRBV7-2|TRBJ2-7|NA
CASSLGGLEQYF
TGTGCCAGCAGCTTAGGGGGGCTCGAGCAGTACTTC
>NA|TRBV6-6|TRBJ1-5|once
CATLNPGRGHNQPQHF
TGTGCCACTCTCAACCCAGGACGGGGACACAATCAGCCCCAGCATTTT
>NA|TRBV19|TRBJ2-3|NA
CASSIDRISTDTQYF
TGTGCCAGTAGTATCGACAGGATTTCTACAGATACGCAGTATTTT
>TRBD2|TRBV27|TRBJ2-2|NA
CASSLAGGRRELFF
TGTGCCAGCAGTTTGGCGGGGGGGAGAAGGGAGCTGTTTTTT
>NA|TRBV13|TRBJ1-4|few
CASKGPGEKLFF
TGTGCCAGCAAGGGTCCGGGGGAAAAACTGTTTTTT
>NA|TRBV13|TRBJ1-1|few
CASSKRNTEAFF
TGTGCCAGCAGCAAGAGGAACACTGAAGCTTTCTTT